A single sample is the source of the 22 T cell receptor beta chains below, sequenced in a study of T cell clones after liver transplantation. TCRdb's copy holds only in-frame clones and misses some; the assay was immunoSEQ multiplex PCR. Among tens of thousands of clones listed, about nine tenths were seen once. Specimen: CD4+ T cells from blood, collected before liver transplant. The origin of the receptors is a human donor who received a liver transplant.

The chain is built from TRBV4-1 and TRBJ2-7; 13 bases are shared with TRBD2. V trimming: 6 bases; J trimming: 1 base; junction bases outside the gene matches: 3. Per germline, CDR1 MGHRA and CDR2 YSYEKL. The CDR3 length is 15 residues. The CDR3 here is CASRGTSGTSYEQYF. DNA for the CDR3: TGCGCCAGCAGGGGGACTAGCGGGACTTCCTACGAGCAGTACTTC.

This chain connects TRBV19 to TRBJ1-1; D may be TRBD1 (6 bases). V was trimmed by 4 bases and J by 4 bases, leaving 7 bases between them. Germline CDR1 is LNHDA and CDR2 is SQIVND (reference sequence). This CDR3 is built from 12 residues. CDR3 in amino acids: CASSTRGTEAFF. The DNA for the CDR3 is TGTGCCAGTAGTACCAGGGGCACTGAAGCTTTCTTT.

This chain links TRBV19 with TRBJ2-1; D perhaps matches TRBD2 (6 bases). This CDR3 contains 13 residues. Germline V gives CDR1 LNHDA, CDR2 SQIVND (reference sequence). V lost 8 bases to trimming and J lost 0 bases, with 8 bases between them. CDR3: CASSTSSYNEQFF. The CDR3 DNA reads TGTGCCAGTTCGACTAGCTCCTACAATGAGCAGTTCTTC.

This chain joins TRBV5-1 and TRBJ2-6; D not certain. The length of the CDR3 is 14 residues. CDR1 and CDR2 from the germline V gene are SGHRS and YFSETQ. V lost 4 bases, J lost 1 base, and 6 bases lay in between. The CDR3 bases are TGCGCCAGCAGCGCACCTTCTGGGGCCAACGTCCTGACTTTC. Translated, it gives CASSAPSGANVLTF.

The chain employs TRBV10-1 and TRBJ2-5; the match to TRBD2 covers 10 bases. V lost 4 bases, J lost 2 bases, and 13 bases stayed unmatched. The CDR3 totals 18 residues. The germline CDR1 and CDR2 sequences are WNHNN and SYGVQD (reference sequence). As DNA, the CDR3 is TGCGCCAGCAGTGGCTCTAGCGGGAGAGGGGGGGGGCAAGAGACCCAGTACTTC. Translated, it gives CASSGSSGRGGGQETQYF.

V and J are TRBV19 and TRBJ2-7; perhaps TRBD2 as D (6 bases). The CDR3 length is 14 residues. The ends were cut back, 2 bases at V and 0 bases at J, with 8 bases in the middle. Germline V gene lookup returns CDR1 LNHDA and CDR2 SQIVND (reference sequence). The CDR3 DNA sequence: TGTGCCAGTAGTATACGGGAGTTCTCCTACGAGCAGTACTTC. Residues: CASSIREFSYEQYF.

A word on this clone: At the DNA level, this CDR3 is encoded by other sequences in the same sample as well. The chain links TRBV7-3 to TRBJ2-3, with 10 nucleotides matching TRBD2. This CDR3 has 15 residues. Germline values: CDR1 SGHTA, CDR2 FQGTGA. After removal of 6 bases from V and 0 bases from J, the junction contained 3 bases not matched to a gene. Here the CDR3 reads CASSLTSGSTDTQYF. In DNA form, the CDR3 reads TGTGCCAGCAGTTTGACTAGCGGGAGCACAGATACGCAGTATTTT.

Note on this clone: The junction and the germline gene differ at one end; a read error may be behind it. The chain employs TRBV7-7 and TRBJ2-1; TRBD2 aligns across 9 bases. Germline V lookup: CDR1 SSHAT, CDR2 FNYEAQ (reference sequence). The CDR3 runs to 15 residues. The CDR3 DNA sequence: TGTGCTAGCAGCCCGGGGCTAGCGGGGATAAATGAGCAGTTCTTC. Residues: CASSPGLAGINEQFF.

V is TRBV7-9 and J is TRBJ2-5; the D is unclear. Trimming removed 8 bases at V and 4 bases at J, with 11 bases between. Per germline, CDR1 SEHNR and CDR2 FQNEAQ (reference sequence). The CDR3 loop spans 12 amino acids. Written as DNA, the CDR3 is TGTGCCAGCGGGCGCCAGCTAGAGACCCAGTACTTC. Translated, it gives CASGRQLETQYF.

CDR3 nucleotide sequence: TGTGCCAGCAGCGGGACAGGGGTGCTGACCCAGTACTTC. Protein product: CASSGTGVLTQYF. The rearrangement joins TRBV6-5 to TRBJ2-5; 10 bases line up with TRBD1. From germline, CDR1 is MNHEY and CDR2 SVGAGI. CDR3 length: 13 residues. V shed 6 bases and J 7 bases; nucleotides not matched to a gene: 5.

The rearrangement links TRBV28 to TRBJ2-7; the match to TRBD1 covers 7 bases. Germline loops: CDR1 MDHEN, CDR2 SYDVKM. The CDR3 runs to 12 residues. V lost 6 bases and J lost 3; bases outside the gene matches: 2. The DNA of the CDR3 is TGTGCCAGCAGAGGGACAGTCTACGAGCAGTACTTC. Its protein product is CASRGTVYEQYF.

The chain couples TRBV6-5 to TRBJ2-7; D ambiguous. This CDR3 has 12 amino acids. V shed 4 bases and J shed 5 bases, with 9 bases lying between them. Germline CDR1 and CDR2: MNHEY and SVGAGI. The CDR3 region is CASSSRAHEQYF. CDR3 nucleotides: TGTGCCAGCAGTTCTAGGGCCCACGAGCAGTACTTC.

The V gene is TRBV7-8, the J gene TRBJ2-5; 10 positions match TRBD2. J lost 1 base, V lost 1 base, and 3 bases had no gene match. The germline CDR1 and CDR2 sequences are SGHVS and FQNEAQ. The CDR3 covers 16 residues. The CDR3 DNA reads TGTGCCAGCAGCTTAGGGGCTAGCGGGAGCCAAGAGACCCAGTACTTC. It encodes CASSLGASGSQETQYF.

This rearrangement joins TRBV2 to TRBJ2-7; weak D call: TRBD1 (5 bases). Trimming shortened V by 4 bases and J by 3 bases, and 10 bases separated the two germline ends. Germline V gene data show CDR1 as SNHLY and CDR2 as FYNNEI. The CDR3 has 13 residues. This CDR3 reads CASSGTSSYEQYF. The CDR3, as DNA: TGTGCCAGCAGTGGGACAAGCAGCTACGAGCAGTACTTC.

The chain has TRBV21-1 and TRBJ2-1; TRBD1 is the table's D call, not checked against the DNA. TRBV21-1 is designated a pseudogene. The CDR3 loop spans 18 amino acids. The CDR3 region has the DNA TGTGCCAGCAGCAAAGCGGGGGCCGGCGAACCAACCTACAATGAGCAGTTCTTC. This sequence encodes CASSKAGAGEPTYNEQFF.

The J gene is TRBJ2-7, the V gene TRBV7-9; D is ambiguous. The germline gives CDR1 SEHNR, CDR2 FQNEAQ (reference sequence). V was trimmed by 1 base and J by 3 bases, leaving 7 bases between them. This CDR3 is built from 13 residues. CDR3 loop: CASSLELRYEQYF. In DNA, the CDR3 is TGTGCCAGCAGCTTAGAACTTCGCTACGAGCAGTACTTC.

The chain joins TRBV4-1 to TRBJ1-2; D gene ambiguous. The CDR3 is made up of 13 amino acids. The V end lost 4 bases, the J end lost 5 bases, and 11 bases lay between the germline ends. The germline V gene encodes CDR1 MGHRA and CDR2 YSYEKL. CDR3 nucleotide sequence: TGCGCCAGCAGCCTTGTGGCCGATTATGGCTACACCTTC. It encodes CASSLVADYGYTF.

The V gene is TRBV19, the J gene TRBJ1-1, with 7 bases lining up with TRBD1. Germline assignment: CDR1 LNHDA and CDR2 SQIVND (reference sequence). The length of the CDR3 is 14 residues. J lost 1 base, V lost 5 bases, and 4 bases had no gene match. This CDR3 is CASSWTGENTEAFF. CDR3 coding DNA: TGTGCCAGTAGTTGGACAGGAGAGAACACTGAAGCTTTCTTT. Using reference TRBV19 and TRBJ1-1 for the parts outside the CDR3, the full variable domain is DGGITQSPKYLFRKEGQNVTLSCEQNLNHDAMYWYRQDPGQGLRLIYYSQIVNDFQKGDIAEGYSVSREKKESFPLTVTSAQKNPTAFYLCASSWTGENTEAFFGQGTRLTVV.

V gene TRBV6-6 combines with J gene TRBJ2-1; D may be TRBD2 (6 bases). Deletions cut 9 bases from V and 7 bases from J, with 19 bases between. Per germline, CDR1 MNHNY and CDR2 SVGAGI (reference sequence). This CDR3 is 14 amino acids long. DNA for the CDR3: TGTGCCAGTTATGACCGGGACTCTAGGAATGAGCAGTTCTTC. It specifies CASYDRDSRNEQFF.

The V and J genes are TRBV13 and TRBJ2-3; D remains unclear. The CDR3 is 12 amino acids. Trimming cost V 1 base and J 8 bases, with 7 bases left between them. Per germline, CDR1 PRHDT and CDR2 FYEKMQ (reference sequence). The CDR3 sequence is CASSLELGTQYF. The CDR3 DNA is TGTGCCAGCAGCTTAGAGCTGGGTACGCAGTATTTT.

This chain joins TRBV19 and TRBJ2-7; unclear D gene. Germline CDR1 reads LNHDA; CDR2 reads SQIVND (reference sequence). The length of the CDR3 is 14 residues. V lost 5 bases to trimming and J lost 0 bases, with 11 bases between them. As DNA, the CDR3 is TGTGCCAGTAGTCCACGGACGGACTCCTACGAGCAGTACTTC. Its translation: CASSPRTDSYEQYF.

The rearrangement joins TRBV27 to TRBJ1-4; D remains ambiguous. The CDR3 is 14 amino acids. Trimming removed 4 bases at V and 7 bases at J, with 13 bases between. Germline V gene data show CDR1 as MNHEY and CDR2 as SMNVEV (reference sequence). CDR3 sequence reads: CASSSPRFSEKLFF. In DNA, the CDR3 is TGTGCCAGCAGTTCCCCTCGTTTTTCTGAAAAACTGTTTTTT.